Detailed here is one TCR beta chain. Its target is unknown. This specimen comes from a study of beta chain features in type 1 diabetes. Every isolated RNA sample was fully reverse transcribed, so sequencing captured expressed TCRB transcripts. For naive, central memory and regulatory T cell samples, reads averaged roughly 3.7 million. Only in-frame clones appear in the TCRdb table, and some are missing; sequencing was by immunoSEQ multiplex PCR. This repertoire shows about 740,000 clones, about an eighth found once; its top ten account for approximately 0.022%. Study results and caveats: The study found moderately but significantly shorter TCRB CDR3s in all four CD4+ subsets of Type 1 diabetes patients.

This clonotype originated in a man aged 18 to 30 with type 1 diabetes. The sequenced material came from naive CD4+ T cells from blood.

This CDR3 reads CASSLLTGRAINTGELFF. As DNA, the CDR3 is TGCGCCAGCAGCCTACTAACAGGGAGGGCCATCAACACCGGGGAGCTGTTTTTT. The chain joins TRBV5-1 to TRBJ2-2; TRBD2 might be the D (7 bases). The germline CDR1 and CDR2 sequences are SGHRS and YFSETQ. Trimming removed 4 bases from V and 2 bases from J, with 21 bases in between. The CDR3 runs to 18 residues. The full variable domain, rest sourced from reference TRBV5-1 and TRBJ2-2, is KAGVTQTPRYLIKTRGQQVTLSCSPISGHRSVSWYQQTPGQGLQFLFEYFSETQRNKGNFPGRFSGRQFSNSRSEMNVSTLELGDSALYLCASSLLTGRAINTGELFFGEGSRLTVL.